Listed below are T cell receptor beta chains from one sample, sequenced in a study of Graves' ophthalmopathy and Graves' hyperthyroidism. TCRdb called the multiplex PCR reads again in MiXCR, with one record for every CDR3 protein. The sample has about 1.1 million distinct CDR3 sequences, 35% to 40% seen once. The sample was peripheral blood or thyroid tissue (not recorded which). The receptors come from an adult man with Graves' hyperthyroidism. The conserved cysteine and the conserved F or W are not part of the CDR3 here.

v_call: TRBV29-1; j_call: TRBJ2-3; cdr3_aa: SVDKAANSDTQY
v_call: TRBV29-1; j_call: TRBJ1-6; cdr3_aa: SVKGTDNSPLH
v_call: TRBV5-5; j_call: TRBJ2-5; cdr3_aa: ASSPGLDQETQY
v_call: TRBV4-3; j_call: TRBJ2-7; cdr3_aa: ASSQGPRFYEQY
v_call: TRBV7-3; j_call: TRBJ2-7; cdr3_aa: ASLRVGEQY
v_call: TRBV6-6; j_call: TRBJ1-3; cdr3_aa: ASSYSGQDFSGNTIY
v_call: TRBV5-1; j_call: TRBJ2-7; cdr3_aa: ASSGDSGSYEQY
v_call: TRBV25-1; j_call: TRBJ2-2; cdr3_aa: ASSFLGVAGGTGELF
v_call: TRBV5-1; j_call: TRBJ2-7; cdr3_aa: ASSFNQGTYEQY
v_call: TRBV10-3; j_call: TRBJ2-7; cdr3_aa: AISASADYYEQY
v_call: TRBV29-1; j_call: TRBJ2-7; cdr3_aa: ASSMRQGALAEQY
v_call: TRBV5-6; j_call: TRBJ1-2; cdr3_aa: ASSLVDTYYGYT
v_call: TRBV6-5; j_call: TRBJ2-2; cdr3_aa: ASSYSFPQGLSGELF
v_call: TRBV10-3; j_call: TRBJ1-1; cdr3_aa: AITPDGRTNTEAF
v_call: TRBV12-3/TRBV12-4; j_call: TRBJ1-5; cdr3_aa: ASSYGQFSNQPQH
v_call: TRBV4-3; j_call: TRBJ1-3; cdr3_aa: ASSQFGHRGSGNTIY
v_call: TRBV20-1; j_call: TRBJ2-2; cdr3_aa: SVGRTGIMNTGELF
v_call: TRBV7-6; j_call: TRBJ2-7; cdr3_aa: ASSSMSSDSYEQY
v_call: TRBV5-1; j_call: TRBJ1-2; cdr3_aa: ASSLGGQGGYGYT
v_call: TRBV7-8; j_call: TRBJ2-2; cdr3_aa: ASSYSPGAENTGELF
v_call: TRBV10-1; j_call: TRBJ1-5; cdr3_aa: ASTDSDYSNQPQH
v_call: TRBV4-3; j_call: TRBJ2-7; cdr3_aa: ASSQGVRSDEQY
v_call: TRBV10-3; j_call: TRBJ1-1; cdr3_aa: AISKNRDILSTEAF
v_call: TRBV15; j_call: TRBJ2-5; cdr3_aa: ATSPGQETQY
v_call: TRBV6-5; j_call: TRBJ2-7; cdr3_aa: ASTDEGLKSVQY
v_call: TRBV4-1; j_call: TRBJ1-5; cdr3_aa: ASSQSLLATGTDQPQH
v_call: TRBV7-8; j_call: TRBJ2-7; cdr3_aa: ASSQGSQQY
v_call: TRBV5-1; j_call: TRBJ2-5; cdr3_aa: ASSLGRGQETQY
v_call: TRBV7-9; j_call: TRBJ2-3; cdr3_aa: ASSLGHSKAAHTQY
v_call: TRBV25-1; j_call: TRBJ1-2; cdr3_aa: ASSGGLFYGYT
v_call: TRBV7-2; j_call: TRBJ2-7; cdr3_aa: ASTSPQGESEQY
v_call: TRBV29-1; j_call: TRBJ1-1; cdr3_aa: SAPFEGTAF
v_call: TRBV20-1; j_call: TRBJ2-7; cdr3_aa: SARGTSGANEQY
v_call: TRBV7-2; j_call: TRBJ1-5; cdr3_aa: ASSFSGTNQPQH
v_call: TRBV7-2; j_call: TRBJ2-5; cdr3_aa: ASSFGRTGVPETQY
v_call: TRBV10-3; j_call: TRBJ2-5; cdr3_aa: AREVGSQETQY
v_call: TRBV3-1; j_call: TRBJ2-2; cdr3_aa: ASSQVIAGGANTGELF
v_call: TRBV6-1; j_call: TRBJ2-7; cdr3_aa: ASNPQQQGYEQY